These T cell receptor beta chains were read from a single sample in a study of post-analysis software for immune sequencing data. TCRdb reprocessed the PCR reads via MiXCR and lists one record per CDR3 protein. Of approximately 360,000 distinct CDR3 sequences in the sample, less than 40% were seen once. The sample consisted of blood. These receptors originate from a girl between 5 and 17 years old with multiple sclerosis. The CDR3 runs from the conserved cysteine through the conserved F or W. The D gene is left open where the match is weak. Clone size is not always given. Where it is, it says once, few, many or a class for expanded clones.

D,V,J,length,size,CDR3,DNA
.,TRBV6-1,TRBJ2-7,14,few,CASSEVLGTYEQYF,TGTGCCAGCAGTGAGGTACTCGGGACCTACGAGCAGTACTTC
.,TRBV19,TRBJ2-3,13,.,CASKRDSTDTQYF,TGTGCCAGTAAAAGGGATAGCACAGATACGCAGTATTTT
TRBD1,TRBV5-1,TRBJ2-7,14,many,CASSPGQGAWEQYF,TGCGCCAGCAGCCCGGGACAGGGGGCGTGGGAGCAGTACTTC
TRBD1,TRBV7-9,TRBJ1-4,18,few,CASSLAPFPDRVSEKLFF,TGTGCCAGCAGCTTAGCCCCTTTCCCGGACAGGGTGTCTGAAAAACTGTTTTTT
.,TRBV4-1,TRBJ1-5,19,.,CASSQEGRITALRDQPQHF,TGCGCCAGCAGCCAAGAGGGCCGGATTACGGCCCTGAGGGATCAGCCCCAGCATTTT
TRBD2,TRBV20-1,TRBJ2-1,18,.,CSARWSGGPFPSYNEQFF,TGCAGTGCTAGATGGAGCGGGGGGCCTTTCCCCTCCTACAATGAGCAGTTCTTC
TRBD2,TRBV20-1,TRBJ2-5,14,.,CSAETSGGSETQYF,TGCAGTGCGGAGACTAGCGGGGGGTCGGAGACCCAGTACTTC
.,TRBV25-1,TRBJ2-1,15,many,CASSESGDNLNEQFF,TGTGCCAGCAGTGAATCAGGGGACAACCTCAATGAGCAGTTCTTC
TRBD2,TRBV11-2,TRBJ2-7,12,.,CASSMGGYEQYF,TGTGCCAGCAGCATGGGGGGGTACGAGCAGTACTTC
TRBD1,TRBV2,TRBJ1-5,14,.,CASKDRVSNQPQHF,TGTGCCAGCAAGGACAGGGTTAGCAATCAGCCCCAGCATTTT
TRBD1,TRBV6-1,TRBJ1-4,17,.,CASSVPGQGRGNEKLFF,TGTGCCAGCAGTGTTCCGGGACAGGGGCGGGGTAATGAAAAACTGTTTTTT
.,TRBV12-3/TRBV12-4,TRBJ1-1,13,.,CASRIQSNTEAFF,TGTGCCAGCAGGATACAGTCGAACACTGAAGCTTTCTTT
.,TRBV2,TRBJ1-4,15,.,CASRTGPSTNEKLFF,TGTGCCAGCCGCACTGGGCCTTCAACTAATGAAAAACTGTTTTTT
.,TRBV7-9,TRBJ2-7,13,few,CASSPSEENEQYF,TGTGCCAGCAGCCCGTCGGAGGAAAACGAGCAGTACTTC
.,TRBV6-5,TRBJ2-1,16,few,CASSYSGSSAGAEQFF,TGTGCCAGCAGTTACTCGGGGTCTAGCGCCGGGGCTGAGCAGTTCTTC
.,TRBV21-1,TRBJ2-4,16,.,CASSKRRQLAKNIQYF,TGTGCCAGCAGCAAACGCAGGCAACTAGCCAAAAACATTCAGTACTTC
.,TRBV20-1,TRBJ2-7,12,few,CSARETSYEQYF,TGCAGTGCTAGAGAAACCTCCTACGAGCAGTACTTC
.,TRBV12-3/TRBV12-4,TRBJ2-5,16,.,CASSPHTAGAGETQYF,TGTGCCAGCAGTCCTCACACCGCGGGGGCCGGAGAGACCCAGTACTTC
TRBD1,TRBV19,TRBJ1-2,13,.,CASSTGPGYGYTF,TGTGCCAGTTCGACAGGGCCCGGCTATGGCTACACCTTC
.,TRBV7-9,TRBJ2-4,15,.,CASSLVGGAKNIQYF,TGTGCCAGCAGCTTAGTCGGCGGGGCCAAAAACATTCAGTACTTC
.,TRBV10-3,TRBJ1-2,11,.,CVISESGGYTF,TGTGTCATCAGTGAGAGTGGTGGCTACACCTTC
.,TRBV12-3/TRBV12-4,TRBJ2-1,15,.,CASSSSSLSYNEQFF,TGTGCCAGCAGCTCCTCCTCGTTAAGCTACAATGAGCAGTTCTTC
.,TRBV6-2/TRBV6-3,TRBJ1-2,15,many,CASSYGQVQIYGYTF,TGTGCCAGCAGTTACGGCCAGGTCCAAATCTATGGCTACACCTTC
.,TRBV2,TRBJ1-2,11,.,CASSDNYGCTF,TGTGCCAGCAGTGACAACTATGGCTGCACCTTC
TRBD1,TRBV7-2,TRBJ2-1,17,few,CASSLGYRDRAYNEQFF,TGTGCCAGCAGCCTCGGGTACCGGGACAGGGCCTACAATGAGCAGTTCTTC
.,TRBV21-1,TRBJ2-5,16,few,CASSKSLAPPGETQYF,TGTGCCAGCAGCAAAAGTCTGGCGCCACCCGGAGAGACCCAGTACTTC
.,TRBV7-2,TRBJ1-2,14,.,CASSLSPLAGSYTF,TGTGCCAGCAGCTTAAGTCCCCTGGCAGGAAGCTACACCTTC
.,TRBV6-5,TRBJ2-5,13,.,CASRTDNGETQYF,TGTGCCAGCAGGACGGACAACGGCGAGACCCAGTACTTC
TRBD2,TRBV10-3,TRBJ2-1,15,.,CAISVPGGSYNEQFF,TGTGCCATCAGTGTTCCGGGGGGCTCCTACAATGAGCAGTTCTTC